These 21 T cell receptor beta chains were all obtained from the same sample, sequenced in a study of cytotoxic CD8 clonotypes in ibrutinib-treated CLL. Sequencing was performed with immunoSEQ multiplex PCR; in TCRdb, only in-frame clones are kept and a portion is missing. The repertoire consists of over 40,000 clones, with less than 85% occurring once and the leading ten covering around 21%. Source: PBMCs, taken after 24 months of ibrutinib treatment. All receptors come from a human donor with chronic lymphocytic leukemia.

This sequence joins TRBV5-6 and TRBJ2-2; 9 bases line up with TRBD2. Per the germline V gene, CDR1 is SGHDT and CDR2 is YYEEEE. J was trimmed by 3 bases and V by 2 bases; bases with no gene match: 5. The CDR3 has 16 residues. For the CDR3, the DNA is TGTGCCAGCAGCTTCAGTAGCGGGAGCGACACCGGGGAGCTGTTTTTT. Translated, it gives CASSFSSGSDTGELFF.

V gene TRBV7-2 combines with J gene TRBJ2-5, with 11 nucleotides matching TRBD2. In germline, CDR1 is SGHTA, CDR2 FQGNSA. J was trimmed by 5 bases and V by 1 base; bases with no gene match: 3. The CDR3 length is 15 residues. CDR3 sequence reads: CASSLVLAGAETQYF. The CDR3 nucleotides read TGTGCCAGCAGCTTAGTACTAGCGGGAGCCGAGACCCAGTACTTC.

The genes are TRBV5-4 and TRBJ2-1; 7 positions match TRBD1. The trim removed 0 bases at V and 7 bases at J, leaving 7 bases unmatched. This CDR3 has 15 amino acids. Germline CDR1 reads SGHNT; CDR2 reads YYREEE (reference sequence). The CDR3 DNA reads as TGTGCCAGCAGCTTGGACAGGGGAATTGGGAATGAGCAGTTCTTC. Its translation: CASSLDRGIGNEQFF.

V is TRBV30 and J is TRBJ1-2; 8 bases map to TRBD1. Germline CDR1 and CDR2: GTSNPN and SVGIG (reference sequence). The CDR3 is 14 amino acids. V dropped 2 bases and J dropped 8; count of bases not matched to a gene: 10. The CDR3 is CAWSRPGTGIGYTF. Written as DNA, the CDR3 is TGTGCCTGGAGTCGACCTGGGACAGGCATCGGCTACACCTTC.

Here the CDR3 reads CASSQSAARVQNTGELFF. In DNA form, the CDR3 reads TGTGCCAGCAGCCAATCGGCCGCCCGCGTACAGAACACCGGGGAGCTGTTTTTT. The chain joins TRBV16 to TRBJ2-2; D remains ambiguous. The CDR3 runs to 18 residues. CDR1 is KGHSY, CDR2 FQNENV, per germline. V was pared by 0 bases and J by 1 base, with 15 bases between.

This clone was found a few times. The V and J genes are TRBV11-2 and TRBJ2-4; D is unclear. The V gene lost 5 bases and the J gene lost 0 bases, with 17 bases spanning the gap. In germline, CDR1 is SGHAT, CDR2 FQNNGV. The CDR3 has 17 amino acids. The DNA for the CDR3 is TGTGCCAGCAGCCCCTACGGGCCATCAATAGCCAAAAACATTCAGTACTTC. It is translated as CASSPYGPSIAKNIQYF.

This chain uses TRBV5-8 with TRBJ2-5, with 8 bases aligning to TRBD1. Germline V gene sequence: CDR1 SGHTS, CDR2 YDEGEE. V was clipped by 4 bases and J by 4 bases; unmatched bases: 9. The CDR3 length is 15 residues. CDR3 sequence: CASSPDRGMGETQYF. The CDR3 bases are TGTGCCAGCAGCCCTGACAGGGGAATGGGAGAGACCCAGTACTTC.

This chain uses TRBV30 with TRBJ2-7; TRBD1 is a possible D gene (6 bases). V lost 3 bases to trimming and J lost 2 bases, with 29 bases between them. The germline CDR1 and CDR2 sequences are GTSNPN and SVGIG (reference sequence). This CDR3 spans 19 amino acids. The CDR3 loop reads CAWRPGGLIGTAAPYEQYF. As DNA, the CDR3 is TGTGCCTGGAGGCCTGGGGGCCTGATTGGTACGGCCGCCCCCTACGAGCAGTACTTC.

This chain uses TRBV30 with TRBJ2-7; the match to TRBD1 covers 7 bases. CDR1 and CDR2 (germline): GTSNPN, SVGIG (reference sequence). The trim removed 1 base at V and 5 bases at J, leaving 2 bases unmatched. CDR3 length equals 12 residues. The CDR3 nucleotides are TGTGCCTGGAGTGCGACAGGGCACGAGCAGTACTTC. It yields the protein CAWSATGHEQYF.

The V and J genes are TRBV6-1 and TRBJ2-7, with a tentative D call TRBD2 (6 bases). Trimming shortened V by 3 bases and J by 3 bases, and 21 bases separated the two germline ends. Germline V gene sequence: CDR1 MNHNS, CDR2 SASEGT. The length of the CDR3 is 17 residues. In nucleotides, the CDR3 is TGTGCCAGCAGTGATCGCCATGCGGGACCGGGCCACTACGAGCAGTACTTC. Its protein is CASSDRHAGPGHYEQYF.

V usage is TRBV5-1 and J usage is TRBJ2-1, with TRBD2 identical over 11 bases. Germline V gene data show CDR1 as SGHRS and CDR2 as YFSETQ. The CDR3 loop spans 14 amino acids. V lost 5 bases and J lost 3; bases outside the gene matches: 1. CDR3 region: CASRTSGDYNEQFF. CDR3 in DNA: TGCGCCAGCAGGACTAGCGGGGACTACAATGAGCAGTTCTTC. The full variable domain, rest sourced from reference TRBV5-1 and TRBJ2-1, is KAGVTQTPRYLIKTRGQQVTLSCSPISGHRSVSWYQQTPGQGLQFLFEYFSETQRNKGNFPGRFSGRQFSNSRSEMNVSTLELGDSALYLCASRTSGDYNEQFFGPGTRLTVL.

The rearrangement uses TRBV5-4 and TRBJ2-4; D remains ambiguous. Trimming cost V 0 bases and J 6 bases, with 4 bases left between them. Germline CDR1 SGHNT, CDR2 YYREEE (reference sequence). CDR3 size: 12 residues. The CDR3 DNA reads as TGTGCCAGCAGCTTGGCTGGAAACATTCAGTACTTC. This encodes CASSLAGNIQYF. The full variable domain, completed using reference TRBV5-4 and TRBJ2-4, is ETGVTQSPTHLIKTRGQQVTLRCSSQSGHNTVSWYQQALGQGPQFIFQYYREEENGRGNFPPRFSGLQFPNYSSELNVNALELDDSALYLCASSLAGNIQYFGAGTRLSVL.

In this sample, this clone turned up once. The chain carries TRBV7-3 and TRBJ1-2; 9 bases align to TRBD1. The CDR3 consists of 13 residues. The germline V gene has CDR1 SGHTA and CDR2 FQGTGA. After removal of 5 bases from V and 7 bases from J, the junction contained 5 bases not matched to a gene. CDR3 in amino acids: CASSRDRASGYTF. The CDR3 bases are TGTGCCAGCAGCCGGGACAGGGCTTCTGGCTACACCTTC.

This chain uses TRBV11-1 with TRBJ1-1; D not resolved. CDR3 length equals 13 residues. The germline gives CDR1 SGHAT, CDR2 FQDESV (reference sequence). The V and J ends lost 5 bases and 8 bases respectively, with 15 bases between them. The CDR3: CASSPHRISEAFF. The DNA for the CDR3 is TGTGCCAGCAGCCCTCACAGAATATCCGAAGCTTTCTTT.

This chain uses TRBV5-6 with TRBJ2-7; 11 nucleotides agree with TRBD1. The CDR3 spans 14 residues. Germline assignment: CDR1 SGHDT and CDR2 YYEEEE. V shed 4 bases, J shed 7 bases, and the junction held 7 bases outside the gene matches. CDR3 in amino acids: CASSAGQGVGEQYF. For the CDR3, the DNA is TGTGCCAGCAGCGCGGGACAGGGGGTTGGGGAGCAGTACTTC.

This clone was picked up one time. In DNA form, the CDR3 reads TGCGCCAGCAGCGGAGCCGCTATCACCGGGGAGCTGTTTTTT. Translating it yields CASSGAAITGELFF. This chain connects TRBV5-1 to TRBJ2-2, with unresolved D. Trimming pared 4 bases from V and 4 bases from J, leaving 11 bases between. This CDR3 contains 14 residues. The germline V gene has CDR1 SGHRS and CDR2 YFSETQ.

The V gene is TRBV19, the J gene TRBJ1-5; 9 bases fit TRBD1. CDR1 LNHDA and CDR2 SQIVND come from the germline V gene (reference sequence). CDR3 size: 15 residues. With 8 bases clipped from V and 4 bases from J, the junction kept 9 bases outside the gene matches. The CDR3 here is CASSQDRGGNQPQHF. The CDR3 bases are TGTGCCAGTTCCCAGGACAGGGGAGGGAATCAGCCCCAGCATTTT. Complete variable domain (other parts from reference TRBV19 and TRBJ1-5): DGGITQSPKYLFRKEGQNVTLSCEQNLNHDAMYWYRQDPGQGLRLIYYSQIVNDFQKGDIAEGYSVSREKKESFPLTVTSAQKNPTAFYLCASSQDRGGNQPQHFGDGTRLSIL.

This rearrangement joins TRBV9 to TRBJ1-2, with a possible D match to TRBD1 (5 bases). The length of the CDR3 is 15 residues. From germline, CDR1 is SGDLS and CDR2 YYNGEE. V lost 0 bases and J 5 bases, leaving 14 bases between the germline ends. The CDR3 loop is CASSVGGSEGYGYTF. As DNA, the CDR3 is TGTGCCAGCAGCGTAGGGGGCAGCGAAGGATATGGCTACACCTTC. The full variable domain, in which reference TRBV9 and TRBJ1-2 provide the parts outside the CDR3, is DSGVTQTPKHLITATGQRVTLRCSPRSGDLSVYWYQQSLDQGLQFLIQYYNGEERAKGNILERFSAQQFPDLHSELNLSSLELGDSALYFCASSVGGSEGYGYTFGSGTRLTVV.

This clone turned up a few times. The chain joins TRBV29-1 to TRBJ1-2, with D maybe TRBD1 (6 bases). V was trimmed by 0 bases and J by 2 bases, leaving 22 bases between them. CDR1 and CDR2 (germline): SQVTM, ANQGSEA. The CDR3 is 18 residues long. CDR3 residues: CSVEDLRFGGARNYGYTF. The CDR3 nucleotides are TGCAGCGTTGAAGATCTTCGTTTCGGGGGGGCAAGGAACTATGGCTACACCTTC.

This clone was detected once. This chain connects TRBV6-6 to TRBJ1-2, with 7 positions matching TRBD1. The CDR3 covers 13 residues. J gave up 3 bases and V 5 bases, and 3 bases lay outside the gene matches. The germline gives CDR1 MNHNY, CDR2 SVGAGI (reference sequence). The CDR3 region is CASSRGRDYGYTF. CDR3 nucleotide sequence: TGTGCCAGCAGTAGGGGGCGCGACTATGGCTACACCTTC.

Concerning this clone itself: The sample has other DNA sequences that encode this CDR3 too. J is TRBJ2-5 and V is TRBV6-1, with 7 bases identical to TRBD1. With 8 bases clipped from V and 1 base from J, the junction kept 4 bases outside the gene matches. The CDR3 contains 13 residues. From germline, CDR1 is MNHNS and CDR2 SASEGT. The CDR3 coding sequence is TGTGCCAGCTCAGGGGGATCCCAAGAGACCCAGTACTTC. Its protein product is CASSGGSQETQYF.